A selection of T cell receptor beta chains follows, all from one sample in a study of beta chain features in type 1 diabetes. Only in-frame clones appear in the TCRdb table, and some are missing; sequencing was by immunoSEQ multiplex PCR. In the table there are hundreds of thousands of clones, roughly 13% of which are singletons. The sample consisted of naive CD4+ T cells from blood. The receptors derive from a man between 18 and 35 years old with type 1 diabetes. The CDR3 runs from the conserved cysteine through the conserved F or W. Fields, in order: V gene, J gene, D gene, clone size, CDR3 protein, CDR3 DNA. The D gene is left open where the match is weak. The listing skips clone size in some rows; elsewhere it reads once, few, many or a size class.

>TRBV2|TRBJ2-4|NA|few
CASSGVSPSDGRYF
TGTGCCAGCAGTGGGGTGAGCCCTTCCGACGGAAGGTACTTC
>TRBV2|TRBJ1-1|TRBD1|NA
CASSQTGDTEAFF
TGTGCCAGCAGTCAGACAGGGGATACTGAAGCTTTCTTT
>TRBV9|TRBJ2-7|NA|few
CASSPSTSSYEQYF
TGTGCCAGCAGCCCGTCTACTAGCTCCTACGAGCAGTACTTC
>TRBV6-5|TRBJ1-1|NA|few
CASSYSSRGGEAFF
TGTGCCAGCAGTTACTCGAGTCGGGGAGGAGAAGCTTTCTTT
>TRBV7-2|TRBJ2-3|NA|few
CASSPSNGRGDTQYF
TGTGCCAGCAGTCCTTCGAACGGGAGAGGAGATACGCAGTATTTT
>TRBV28|TRBJ1-3|NA|few
CASSRPGPLSGNTIYF
TGTGCCAGCAGTCGCCCCGGGCCCCTCTCTGGAAACACCATATATTTT
>TRBV28|TRBJ1-5|NA|NA
CAGNSGVQPQHF
TGTGCCGGAAACTCAGGGGTCCAGCCCCAGCATTTT
>TRBV27|TRBJ1-5|NA|NA
CASPYVQAGQPQHF
TGTGCCAGCCCCTATGTACAGGCTGGACAGCCCCAGCATTTT
>TRBV9|TRBJ2-5|NA|NA
CASSVGAGGVQETQYF
TGTGCCAGCAGCGTAGGGGCCGGGGGAGTCCAAGAGACCCAGTACTTC
>TRBV19|TRBJ1-5|NA|NA
CASTHRKGQPQHF
TGTGCCAGTACCCACAGGAAAGGTCAGCCCCAGCATTTT
>TRBV10-1|TRBJ2-1|TRBD2|few
CASSELLAGSYNEQFF
TGCGCCAGCAGTGAATTACTAGCGGGGTCCTACAATGAGCAGTTCTTC
>TRBV29-1|TRBJ1-1|NA|NA
CSWQGFNTEAFF
TGCAGCTGGCAGGGATTCAACACTGAAGCTTTCTTT
>TRBV20-1|TRBJ2-7|NA|few
CSARSPYEQYF
TGCAGTGCTAGATCCCCCTACGAGCAGTACTTC
>TRBV7-2|TRBJ1-1|TRBD1|few
CASSRTGFTEAFF
TGTGCCAGCAGCCGGACAGGTTTTACTGAAGCTTTCTTT
>TRBV10-3|TRBJ2-5|TRBD1|few
CAISGGQGETQYF
TGTGCCATCAGTGGAGGACAGGGAGAGACCCAGTACTTC
>TRBV29-1|TRBJ2-3|NA|few
CSVAGPGLRTDTQYF
TGCAGCGTTGCTGGACCGGGACTCCGCACAGATACGCAGTATTTT
>TRBV5-4|TRBJ2-7|NA|NA
CASSPTSGVWYEQYF
TGTGCCAGCAGTCCTACTTCGGGAGTATGGTACGAGCAGTACTTC
>TRBV9|TRBJ2-6|TRBD1|few
CASSVDRGNAGANVLTF
TGTGCCAGCAGCGTGGACAGGGGGAACGCTGGGGCCAACGTCCTGACTTTC
>TRBV5-1|TRBJ2-1|NA|NA
CASSLSRGLPNEQFF
TGCGCCAGCAGCTTGTCGAGAGGACTCCCCAATGAGCAGTTCTTC
>TRBV9|TRBJ2-5|NA|NA
CASSVGGMGTQTQYF
TGTGCCAGCAGCGTAGGAGGGATGGGTACGCAGACCCAGTACTTC
>TRBV28|TRBJ2-2|NA|few
CASIPVRGRELFF
TGTGCCAGCATTCCGGTGCGTGGCCGGGAGCTGTTTTTT
>TRBV7-2|TRBJ2-1|NA|few
CASSLRGDPYNEQFF
TGTGCCAGCAGCTTAAGGGGAGACCCATACAATGAGCAGTTCTTC
>TRBV18|TRBJ2-4|TRBD2|few
CASSPDRGDIQYF
TGTGCCAGCTCACCGGACCGGGGGGACATTCAGTACTTC
>TRBV28|TRBJ2-7|NA|few
CASSQGYEQYF
TGTGCCAGCAGCCAAGGCTACGAGCAGTACTTC
>TRBV7-6|TRBJ1-3|NA|few
CASSLEGSTGNTIYF
TGTGCCAGCAGCTTAGAGGGCAGCACTGGAAACACCATATATTTT
>TRBV30|TRBJ1-1|NA|few
CAWTGGWGTEAFF
TGTGCCTGGACCGGCGGCTGGGGCACTGAAGCTTTCTTT
>TRBV5-1|TRBJ2-3|NA|NA
CASSLGRGAPDTQYF
TGCGCCAGCAGCTTAGGACGGGGAGCCCCGGATACGCAGTATTTT
>TRBV20-1|TRBJ1-1|NA|NA
CSALLYEAFF
TGCAGTGCTCTTTTGTACGAAGCTTTCTTT
>TRBV5-1|TRBJ1-4|TRBD1|NA
CASSLVGQANEKLFF
TGCGCCAGCAGCTTGGTGGGACAGGCGAATGAAAAACTGTTTTTT
>TRBV30|TRBJ2-7|NA|NA
CAWGIGSLYEQYF
TGTGCCTGGGGGATTGGTAGCCTCTACGAGCAGTACTTC
>TRBV29-1|TRBJ2-3|NA|few
CSVEESRTDTQYF
TGCAGCGTTGAAGAGAGCCGCACAGATACGCAGTATTTT
>TRBV7-2|TRBJ2-3|TRBD2|NA
CASSLISGGGADTQYF
TGTGCCAGCAGCTTAATTTCTGGCGGGGGGGCAGATACGCAGTATTTT
>TRBV9|TRBJ2-2|TRBD1|few
CASSPRTGMNTGELFF
TGTGCCAGCAGCCCGAGGACAGGGATGAACACCGGGGAGCTGTTTTTT
>TRBV13|TRBJ2-7|TRBD1|few
CASTPGTGTPYEQYF
TGTGCCAGCACCCCGGGGACAGGGACGCCCTACGAGCAGTACTTC
>TRBV5-1|TRBJ2-7|TRBD2|NA
CASSSGLPGGFEQYF
TGCGCCAGCAGCTCGGGGCTCCCCGGGGGGTTCGAGCAGTACTTC
>TRBV5-6|TRBJ2-7|NA|few
CASSSPGLAYYEQYF
TGTGCCAGCAGCTCCCCGGGGCTCGCTTACTACGAGCAGTACTTC
>TRBV7-9|TRBJ2-7|TRBD1|NA
CASTPGGTGTYEQYF
TGTGCCAGCACGCCAGGGGGAACAGGGACCTACGAGCAGTACTTC
>TRBV27|TRBJ1-5|NA|few
CASSLSSRNNNQPQHF
TGTGCCAGCAGTTTATCGAGCCGGAATAACAATCAGCCCCAGCATTTT
>TRBV30|TRBJ1-2|TRBD1|few
CALHPGQGNYGYTF
TGTGCTCTGCACCCCGGACAGGGGAACTATGGCTACACCTTC
>TRBV7-6|TRBJ2-1|TRBD2|NA
CASSLGASGSYNEQFF
TGTGCCAGCAGCTTAGGAGCTAGCGGAAGTTACAATGAGCAGTTCTTC
>TRBV28|TRBJ2-1|NA|few
CASSLSRAEQFF
TGTGCCAGCAGTTTAAGCCGGGCTGAGCAGTTCTTC
>TRBV28|TRBJ1-5|TRBD1|few
CASSLGDRVNQPQHF
TGTGCCAGCAGTTTAGGCGACAGGGTAAATCAGCCCCAGCATTTT
>TRBV7-2|TRBJ2-1|TRBD2|few
CASSSGEVTSAYNEQFF
TGTGCCAGCAGCTCCGGCGAGGTAACTAGCGCCTACAATGAGCAGTTCTTC
>TRBV18|TRBJ2-1|NA|few
CASSPGQGSYNEQFF
TGTGCCAGCTCACCGGGGCAGGGATCCTACAATGAGCAGTTCTTC
>TRBV10-3|TRBJ1-4|NA|few
CAISVVGEKLFF
TGTGCCATCAGTGTTGTGGGTGAAAAACTGTTTTTT
>TRBV7-3|TRBJ2-3|TRBD2|NA
CASSHGLAGEDTQYF
TGTGCCAGCAGCCACGGACTAGCGGGCGAGGATACGCAGTATTTT
>TRBV28|TRBJ2-7|NA|NA
CASSLAAHEQYF
TGTGCCAGCAGTTTGGCGGCCCACGAGCAGTACTTC